Listed below are T cell receptor beta chains from one sample, sequenced in a study of blood T cells in healthy people across ages. TCRdb fed the 5' RACE reads into MiXCR, producing one record per CDR3 protein. The data show about 1.6 million distinct CDR3 sequences, about 31% seen once. Material for sequencing was blood. The origin of the receptors is a woman aged 25 to 39 in good health. Each CDR3 is given with its conserved first and last residue. Each record gives: V gene, J gene, CDR3 protein.

>TRBV20-1|TRBJ1-5
CSARYRAYSNQPQHF
>TRBV18|TRBJ1-2
CASAPGGADYGYTF
>TRBV7-9|TRBJ2-1
CASIDPGTGMRSEQFF
>TRBV20-1|TRBJ2-7
CSANPRLSPEGGPYGQYF
>TRBV3-1|TRBJ2-7
CASSHTTTSAYEQYF
>TRBV3-1|TRBJ1-5
CASSDQTGDDQPQHF
>TRBV9|.
CASSVTSGSSHEQYF
>TRBV5-1|TRBJ1-5
CASSLEGNTQPQHF
>TRBV29-1|TRBJ2-7
CSVARDSYEQYF
>TRBV20-1|TRBJ2-7
CSARDPASAPKQYF
>TRBV5-1|TRBJ2-5
CASSLAGLAGGVQETQYF
>TRBV5-1|TRBJ2-1
CASSLPAGGTYNEQFF
>TRBV29-1|TRBJ2-7
CSVTPQGGTYEQYF
>TRBV7-3|TRBJ2-3
CASSQTSQNTDTQYF
>TRBV19|TRBJ2-3
CASSIWAGSTDTQYF
>TRBV5-1|TRBJ2-3
CASTEPSTDTQYF
>TRBV6-1|TRBJ2-5
CASKRDRRGGQETQYF
>TRBV6-1|TRBJ1-2
CASIPAGGGYGYTF
>TRBV29-1|TRBJ1-2
CSAEDRGREGYGYTF
>TRBV15|TRBJ1-6
CATSRETGLNNSPLHF
>TRBV12-3/TRBV12-4|TRBJ1-5
CASNPGYSNQPQHF
>TRBV7-9|TRBJ2-5
CASRKWGAPQETQYF
>TRBV5-1|TRBJ2-4
CASSLIWTGDNKNIQYF
>TRBV27|TRBJ2-7
CASSSHRDSLLEQYF
>TRBV28|TRBJ1-2
CASRPRTVNYGYTF
>TRBV9|TRBJ2-7
CASSVAPAGGDEQYF